Below, one TCR beta chain is given with its context. Its specificity is unknown. This sample is drawn from a study of T cell responses to AZD1222 COVID-19 vaccine. As for the study in general: Second-dose timings of about 4 or about 12 weeks were pooled.

Between the trimmed V and J ends, which lost 5 bases and 4 bases, there was a span of 18 bases. Germline V gene data show CDR1 as SGHRS and CDR2 as YFSETQ. The CDR3 is made up of 15 amino acids. The assay was immunoSEQ multiplex PCR, and TCRdb's table has in-frame clones only and misses some. The sample holds about 130,000 clones, roughly 92% seen once. Study conclusions and caveats: Increased Spike-specific TCR breadth and depth were observed after two AZD1222 doses. Clonal diversity was possibly underestimated; the donors were predominantly white British and more often female.

The sequence came from an adult in good health. Sequences were derived from peripheral blood, sampled on day 0 of AZD1222 vaccination. The V call is TRBV5-1, the J call TRBJ1-2; D is possibly TRBD1 (5 bases). This CDR3 is CASRPPGAQSYGYTF. The DNA for the CDR3 is TGCGCCAGCAGGCCCCCCGGGGCCCAAAGCTATGGCTACACCTTC.